The clone carrying this T cell receptor (beta chain) was picked up a small number of times. The data derive from a study of T-cell memory formation after mild COVID-19. This CDR3 spans 16 amino acids. Germline V gene sequence: CDR1 LGHDT, CDR2 YNNKEL (reference sequence). Trimming removed 7 bases from V and 9 bases from J; junction bases left unmatched: 19. From the 5' RACE reads, TCRdb called clonotypes with MiXCR, one entry per CDR3 protein. The sample lists 500,000 to 600,000 distinct CDR3 sequences; 15% to 20% were seen once. Sequencing was carried out using PBMCs or a T cell subset sorted from them (not recorded which). The V and J genes are TRBV3-1 and TRBJ2-5, with 8 bases aligning to TRBD1. The clonotype originates from an adult woman who had mild COVID-19 (a few samples of this study predate the infection). Cell type and time point are not known. As DNA, the CDR3 is TGTGCCAGCATCTCACGGGCAGGGGGCCTCAAGAGACCCCAGTACTTC. Amino acids: CASISRAGGLKRPQYF.